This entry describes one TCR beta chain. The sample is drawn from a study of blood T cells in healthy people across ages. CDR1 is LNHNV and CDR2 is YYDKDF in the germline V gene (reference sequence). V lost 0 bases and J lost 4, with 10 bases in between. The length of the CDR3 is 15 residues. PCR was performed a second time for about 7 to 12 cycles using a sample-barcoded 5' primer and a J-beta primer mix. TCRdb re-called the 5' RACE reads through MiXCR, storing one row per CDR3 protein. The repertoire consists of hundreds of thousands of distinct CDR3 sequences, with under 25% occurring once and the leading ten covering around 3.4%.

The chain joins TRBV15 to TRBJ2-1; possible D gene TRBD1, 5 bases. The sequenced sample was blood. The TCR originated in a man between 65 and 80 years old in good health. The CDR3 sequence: CATSREPGFYNEQFF. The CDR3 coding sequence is TGTGCCACCAGCAGAGAACCAGGGTTTTACAATGAGCAGTTCTTC.